A selection of T cell receptor beta chains follows, all from one sample in a study of blood T cells in healthy people across ages. TCRdb re-analysed the 5' RACE reads in MiXCR, keeping a single row per CDR3 protein. Here the sample spans some 320,000 distinct CDR3 sequences, 25% to 30% being singletons. Sequencing was carried out using blood. These receptor sequences come from a woman in her 70s in good health. CDR3s include the opening cysteine and the closing phenylalanine or tryptophan.

TRBJ2-5	TRBV20-1	CSAPPSRGGETQYF
TRBJ2-7	TRBV21-1	CASTRATYEQYF
TRBJ2-7	TRBV6-5	CASSYSGKTAYEQYF
TRBJ2-5	TRBV7-2	CASIPRGGPQETQYF
TRBJ2-7	TRBV4-2	CASSQDLTSGSYEQYF
TRBJ1-1	TRBV12-5	CASGPPVGTEAFF
TRBJ1-1	TRBV6-5	CASSNIQNTEAFF
TRBJ1-4	TRBV12-3/TRBV12-4	CASSTRSEKLFF
TRBJ2-7	TRBV9	CASSAGTGTYEQYF
TRBJ2-1	TRBV20-1	CSATLGRNEQFF
TRBJ2-3	TRBV7-9	CASSVPRGSAGDTQYF
TRBJ1-2	TRBV5-1	CASSLGDSYGYTF
TRBJ1-6	TRBV5-1	CASMMDSLSPLHF
TRBJ1-1	TRBV4-1	CASSQEDRVITEAFF
TRBJ2-3	TRBV6-2/TRBV6-3	CASSLPLADTQYF
TRBJ1-1	TRBV29-1	CSVAKGTFNTEAFF
TRBJ1-5	TRBV12-3/TRBV12-4	CASSALGVVGQPQHF
TRBJ1-1	TRBV29-1	CSVDGVGGTSEAFF
TRBJ2-7	TRBV20-1	CSARGRGRGEQYF
TRBJ1-4	TRBV7-2	CASSPTVGVATNEKLFF
TRBJ1-1	TRBV12-3/TRBV12-4	CASSLPPRAEAFF
TRBJ1-4	TRBV4-1	CASSQDGTGQGGEKLFF
TRBJ2-1	TRBV28	CASSFRTGGDDEQFF
TRBJ2-7	TRBV4-1	CASSRTSGSEYEQYF
TRBJ2-7	TRBV11-2	CASSLDGSTRATQYF
TRBJ1-4	TRBV5-5	CASSFRDNSNEKLFF
TRBJ2-3	TRBV4-2	CASSQDGSEGDTQYF